These 5 T cell receptor beta chains came from one sample sequenced in a study of shared clonotypes between healthy human individuals. The naive CD8 subset, CD45RO-negative cells positively selected for CCR7, excluded terminally differentiated effector memory CD45RA+ cells. Only in-frame clones appear in the TCRdb table, and some are missing; sequencing was by immunoSEQ multiplex PCR. The sample includes about 1,800,000 clones, about 95% of them seen just once. The sample was naive CD8+ T cells sorted from blood. Receptors were obtained from a man between 18 and 35 years old in good health.

The V call is TRBV30, the J call TRBJ2-3, with TRBD2 as a possible D gene (5 bases). The V end lost 4 bases, the J end lost 4 bases, and 12 bases lay between the germline ends. Germline V gene lookup returns CDR1 GTSNPN and CDR2 SVGIG (reference sequence). The CDR3 spans 13 residues. Written as DNA, the CDR3 is TGTGCCTGGAACCGGGGATCCTCAGATACGCAGTATTTT. Translation: CAWNRGSSDTQYF. The variable domain in full, with the rest retrieved from reference TRBV30 and TRBJ2-3, is SQTIHQWPATLVQPVGSPLSLECTVEGTSNPNLYWYRQAAGRGLQLLFYSVGIGQISSEVPQNLSASRPQDRQFILSSKKLLLSDSGFYLCAWNRGSSDTQYFGPGTRLTVL.

The rearrangement uses TRBV15 and TRBJ1-5; 9 nucleotides match TRBD1. Germline V CDR1 and CDR2: LNHNV, YYDKDF (reference sequence). Losses at the gene ends were 5 bases for V and 2 bases for J; bases not matched to a gene: 4. The CDR3 consists of 15 residues. The CDR3 sequence is CATSPDRGGNQPQHF. As DNA, the CDR3 is TGTGCCACCAGCCCTGACAGGGGGGGCAATCAGCCCCAGCATTTT.

Turning to this clone: Within the sample, other DNA sequences also encode this same CDR3. This chain joins TRBV6-5 and TRBJ1-2; D call uncertain. V lost 0 bases and J lost 1, with 6 bases in between. The CDR3 is 14 amino acids. Germline assignment: CDR1 MNHEY and CDR2 SVGAGI. CDR3 nucleotides: TGTGCCAGCAGTTACTCGGAGGGTAACTATGGCTACACCTTC. Translated: CASSYSEGNYGYTF.

The chain uses TRBV19 and TRBJ1-6, with 9 bases aligning to TRBD1. Germline trimming cut 3 bases from V and 8 bases from J; bases unmatched to any gene: 2. From germline, CDR1 is LNHDA and CDR2 SQIVND (reference sequence). The CDR3 extends over 14 amino acids. This CDR3 reads CASSMTGGYSPLHF. For the CDR3, the DNA is TGTGCCAGTAGTATGACAGGGGGGTATTCACCCCTCCACTTT.

The rearrangement uses TRBV4-3 and TRBJ2-7; D is possibly TRBD2 (5 bases). CDR3 length: 16 residues. Trimming cost V 0 bases and J 0 bases, with 12 bases left between them. Looked up from germline, CDR1 is LGHNA and CDR2 is YSLEER. The CDR3 is CASSQDPSGPSYEQYF. The CDR3 nucleotides read TGCGCCAGCAGCCAAGATCCGAGCGGACCCTCCTACGAGCAGTACTTC.